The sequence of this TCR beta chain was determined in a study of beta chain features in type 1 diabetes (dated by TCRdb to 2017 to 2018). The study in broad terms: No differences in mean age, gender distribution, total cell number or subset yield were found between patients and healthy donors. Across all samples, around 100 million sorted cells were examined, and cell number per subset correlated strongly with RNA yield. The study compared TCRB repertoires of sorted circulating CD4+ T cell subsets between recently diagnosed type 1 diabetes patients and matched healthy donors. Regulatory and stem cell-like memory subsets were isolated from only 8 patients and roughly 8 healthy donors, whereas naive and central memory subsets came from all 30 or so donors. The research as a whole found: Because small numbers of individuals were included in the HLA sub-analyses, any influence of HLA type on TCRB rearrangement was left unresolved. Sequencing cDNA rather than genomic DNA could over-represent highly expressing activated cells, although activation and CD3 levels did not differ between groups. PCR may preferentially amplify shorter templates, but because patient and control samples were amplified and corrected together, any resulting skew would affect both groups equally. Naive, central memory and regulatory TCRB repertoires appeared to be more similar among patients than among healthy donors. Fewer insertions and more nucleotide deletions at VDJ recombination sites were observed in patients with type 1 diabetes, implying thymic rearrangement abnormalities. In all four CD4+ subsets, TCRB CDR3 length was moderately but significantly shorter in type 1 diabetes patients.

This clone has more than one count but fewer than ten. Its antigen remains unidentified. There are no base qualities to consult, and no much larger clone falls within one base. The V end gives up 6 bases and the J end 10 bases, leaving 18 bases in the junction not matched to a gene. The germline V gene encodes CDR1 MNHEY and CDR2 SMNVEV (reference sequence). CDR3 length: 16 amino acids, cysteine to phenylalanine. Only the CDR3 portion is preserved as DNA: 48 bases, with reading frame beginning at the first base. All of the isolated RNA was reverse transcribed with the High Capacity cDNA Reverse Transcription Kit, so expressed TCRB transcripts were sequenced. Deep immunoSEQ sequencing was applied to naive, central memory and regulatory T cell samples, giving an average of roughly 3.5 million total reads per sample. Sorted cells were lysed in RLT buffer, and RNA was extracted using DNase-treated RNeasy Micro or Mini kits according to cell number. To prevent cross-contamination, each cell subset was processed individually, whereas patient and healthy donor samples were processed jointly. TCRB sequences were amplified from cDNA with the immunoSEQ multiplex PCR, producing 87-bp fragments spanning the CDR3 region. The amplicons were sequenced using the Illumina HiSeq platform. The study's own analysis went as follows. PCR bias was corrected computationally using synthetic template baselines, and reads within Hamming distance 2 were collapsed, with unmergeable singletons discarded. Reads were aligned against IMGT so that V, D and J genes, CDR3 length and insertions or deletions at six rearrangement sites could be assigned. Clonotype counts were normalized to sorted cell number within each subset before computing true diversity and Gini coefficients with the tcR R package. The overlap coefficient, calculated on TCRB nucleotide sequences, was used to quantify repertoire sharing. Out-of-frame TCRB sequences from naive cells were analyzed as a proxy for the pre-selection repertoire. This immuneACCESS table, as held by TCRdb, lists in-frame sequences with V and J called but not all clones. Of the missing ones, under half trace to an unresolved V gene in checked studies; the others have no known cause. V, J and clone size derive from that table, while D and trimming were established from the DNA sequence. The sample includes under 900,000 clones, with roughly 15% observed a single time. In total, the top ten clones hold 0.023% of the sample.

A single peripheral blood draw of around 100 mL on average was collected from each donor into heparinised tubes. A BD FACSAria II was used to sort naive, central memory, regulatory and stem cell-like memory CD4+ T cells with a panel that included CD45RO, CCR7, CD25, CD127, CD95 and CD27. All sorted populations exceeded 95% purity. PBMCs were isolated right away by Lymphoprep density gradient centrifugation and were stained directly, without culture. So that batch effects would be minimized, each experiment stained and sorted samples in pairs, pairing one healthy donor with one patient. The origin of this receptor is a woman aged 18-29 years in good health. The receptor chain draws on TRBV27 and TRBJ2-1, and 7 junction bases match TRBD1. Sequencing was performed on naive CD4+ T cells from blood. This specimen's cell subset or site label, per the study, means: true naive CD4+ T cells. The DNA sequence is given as TGTGCCAGCAGCAATTGGGACAGCCGAAGAGGAAAAGAGCAGTTCTTC. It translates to CASSNWDSRRGKEQFF.